Each of the 9 T cell receptor beta chains below was sequenced from the same sample in a study of PD-1 blockade in classical Hodgkin lymphoma. Method: immunoSEQ multiplex PCR; TCRdb's copy keeps in-frame clones and lacks some. Of roughly 13,000 clones listed, roughly 84% are singletons. Each patient relapsed following autologous stem cell transplantation, and prior brentuximab vedotin exposure differed. The material sequenced was peripheral blood mononuclear cells (PBMCs), taken at baseline. These TCRs come from a human donor with classical Hodgkin lymphoma.

V and J are TRBV29-1 and TRBJ2-7; weak D call: TRBD2 (6 bases). V lost 4 bases and J 4 bases, leaving 17 bases between the germline ends. The CDR3 has 14 amino acids. Germline V gives CDR1 SQVTM, CDR2 ANQGSEA. This CDR3 reads CSVAPGLGPYEQYF. In DNA, the CDR3 is TGCAGCGTTGCCCCGGGACTCGGACCGTACGAGCAGTACTTC.

CDR3 residues: CASSVNFGGANVLTF. The CDR3 region has the DNA TGTGCCAGCAGCGTAAATTTCGGTGGGGCCAACGTCCTGACTTTC. This rearrangement joins TRBV9 to TRBJ2-6; D is ambiguous. Germline V gene sequence: CDR1 SGDLS, CDR2 YYNGEE. V lost 1 base to trimming and J lost 3 bases, with 8 bases between them. The CDR3 runs to 15 residues.

This chain links TRBV28 with TRBJ2-7; 7 bases fit TRBD2. There are 15 residues in the CDR3. Germline V CDR1 and CDR2: MDHEN, SYDVKM. Losses at the gene ends were 6 bases for V and 4 bases for J; bases not matched to a gene: 12. CDR3 sequence: CASSRSSVRGYEQYF. In DNA form, the CDR3 reads TGTGCCAGCAGCAGGTCTTCGGTGCGGGGGTACGAGCAGTACTTC.

The chain links TRBV7-9 to TRBJ1-2; D perhaps matches TRBD1 (6 bases). The CDR3 has 14 residues. V lost 3 bases to trimming and J lost 8 bases, with 16 bases between them. Per germline, CDR1 SEHNR and CDR2 FQNEAQ (reference sequence). CDR3 loop: CASSFGGQGGGYTF. In DNA form, the CDR3 reads TGTGCCAGCAGCTTCGGGGGCCAGGGAGGAGGCTACACCTTC.

The V call is TRBV7-9, the J call TRBJ2-7; 8 nucleotides align to TRBD1. CDR1 and CDR2 (germline): SEHNR, FQNEAQ (reference sequence). With 3 bases clipped from V and 5 bases from J, the junction kept 3 bases outside the gene matches. The CDR3 contains 13 residues. Here the CDR3 DNA reads TGTGCCAGCAGCTTTCAGGGGGCGAACGAGCAGTACGTC. This sequence encodes CASSFQGANEQYV.

This rearrangement joins TRBV6-6 to TRBJ1-5; D is perhaps TRBD1 (6 bases). The CDR3 length is 13 residues. Germline V gene data show CDR1 as MNHNY and CDR2 as SVGAGI (reference sequence). Trimming took off 7 bases at V and 6 bases at J, with 13 bases between the two ends. The CDR3 DNA is TGTGCCAGCACCCAGTCAGGGGCTCAGCCCCAGCATTTT. It codes for CASTQSGAQPQHF.

The chain couples TRBV2 to TRBJ1-3; 8 nucleotides line up with TRBD1. Per germline, CDR1 SNHLY and CDR2 FYNNEI. The CDR3 totals 16 residues. Unmatched junction bases numbered 11, after V lost 6 bases and J lost 4 bases. The CDR3 reads CASRTNRGTVGNTIYF. Here the CDR3 DNA reads TGTGCCAGCAGAACTAACAGGGGGACAGTAGGAAACACCATATATTTT.

The J gene is TRBJ2-3, the V gene TRBV9, with a tentative D call TRBD1 (5 bases). This CDR3 is 15 amino acids long. V was trimmed by 0 bases and J by 3 bases, leaving 11 bases between them. Per the germline V gene, CDR1 is SGDLS and CDR2 is YYNGEE. The CDR3 DNA is TGTGCCAGCAGCGTAGAAGGGGCACAAACAGATACGCAGTATTTT. This sequence encodes CASSVEGAQTDTQYF.

This clone was recorded a few times. The gene calls are TRBV5-5 and TRBJ1-6, with unresolved D. V was shortened by 0 bases and J by 10 bases, with 14 bases between the two germline ends. The germline V gene has CDR1 SGHKS and CDR2 YYEKEE (reference sequence). The CDR3 contains 15 residues. This CDR3 reads CASSLDIPRGSPLHF. The CDR3 DNA reads TGTGCCAGCAGCTTGGACATCCCCCGAGGGTCACCCCTCCACTTT.